The 18 T cell receptor beta chains given below trace back to one sample, sequenced in a study of shared clonotypes between healthy human individuals. The assay was immunoSEQ multiplex PCR, and TCRdb's table has in-frame clones only and misses some. The data show about 730,000 clones, with roughly 72% seen just once and under 2% held by the top ten. Input material: memory CD4+ T cells sorted from blood. Subset denoted: CD45RA-negative fraction. These receptors came from a woman aged 25 to 39 in good health.

This clone was seen more than once but under ten times. The chain recombines TRBV6-6 with TRBJ2-2; 7 nucleotides line up with TRBD2. The CDR3 contains 16 residues. The V gene's germline CDR1 is MNHNY and CDR2 SVGAGI (reference sequence). The ends lost 7 bases at V and 2 bases at J; junction bases unmatched: 10. This chain's CDR3 is CASTPTTAGNTGELFF. The CDR3 coding sequence is TGTGCCAGCACTCCTACAACAGCGGGAAACACCGGGGAGCTGTTTTTT.

The chain employs TRBV19 and TRBJ2-2; possibly TRBD2 for D (6 bases). There are 16 residues in the CDR3. V lost 3 bases and J lost 5, with 16 bases in between. Germline CDR1 and CDR2: LNHDA and SQIVND (reference sequence). CDR3 coding DNA: TGTGCCAGTAGTATTGCGGACCGGGGGTGGACCGGGGAGCTGTTTTTT. Translation gives CASSIADRGWTGELFF.

This clone was detected only a few times. The genes are TRBV5-1 and TRBJ2-5; the match to TRBD2 covers 9 bases. The CDR3 covers 17 residues. V trimming: 4 bases; J trimming: 5 bases; junction bases outside the gene matches: 15. In germline, CDR1 is SGHRS, CDR2 YFSETQ. CDR3 region: CASSPTGPAGGTETQYF. The CDR3 DNA sequence: TGCGCCAGCAGCCCCACAGGCCCAGCGGGAGGTACGGAGACCCAGTACTTC.

The chain employs TRBV28 and TRBJ1-5; 8 bases agree with TRBD1. J gave up 4 bases and V 5 bases, and 7 bases lay outside the gene matches. The CDR3 covers 15 residues. Looked up from germline, CDR1 is MDHEN and CDR2 is SYDVKM. The DNA of the CDR3 is TGTGCCAGCAGTAGCGGACAGGGACGGAATCAGCCCCAGCATTTT. Translation: CASSSGQGRNQPQHF.

This clone has a count of ten or more. The same CDR3 arises from other DNA sequences in this sample as well. This chain connects TRBV11-3 to TRBJ2-2; 8 bases agree with TRBD1. V dropped 8 bases and J dropped 2; count of bases not matched to a gene: 1. The CDR3 consists of 13 residues. Per the germline V gene, CDR1 is SGHNT and CDR2 is YENEEA. CDR3 nucleotides: TGTGCCAGCGGACAGGGAAACACCGGGGAGCTGTTTTTT. Residues: CASGQGNTGELFF.

The chain's CDR3 is CASSSTGQYEQYF. Here the CDR3 DNA reads TGTGCCAGCAGCTCAACCGGACAGTACGAGCAGTACTTC. V usage is TRBV7-9 and J usage is TRBJ2-7; perhaps TRBD1 as D (6 bases). Germline CDR1 is SEHNR and CDR2 is FQNEAQ (reference sequence). The CDR3 runs 13 residues. The germline V and J ends were trimmed by 4 bases and 4 bases, with 11 bases remaining between them.

J is TRBJ2-6 and V is TRBV5-1; D is unclear. The V and J ends lost 0 bases and 1 base respectively, with 11 bases between them. This CDR3 has 17 amino acids. Germline V gene sequence: CDR1 SGHRS, CDR2 YFSETQ. The DNA for the CDR3 is TGCGCCAGCAGCTTGGTGCCCGGATGGTCTGGGGCCAACGTCCTGACTTTC. Protein product: CASSLVPGWSGANVLTF.

The chain recombines TRBV7-2 with TRBJ2-2; D perhaps matches TRBD2 (5 bases). Trimming left V 3 bases short and J 6 bases short, with 17 bases between. Germline V CDR1 and CDR2: SGHTA, FQGNSA. The CDR3 extends over 16 amino acids. In nucleotides, the CDR3 is TGTGCCAGCAGCTTCTTCGGCGGACGAGGGTCCGGGGAGCTGTTTTTT. The encoded protein is CASSFFGGRGSGELFF.

This clone was seen only once. The chain joins TRBV27 to TRBJ2-4; TRBD1 matches 8 bases. CDR3 size: 19 residues. The V and J ends lost 0 bases and 4 bases, in that order; junction bases with no gene match: 14. The germline V gene encodes CDR1 MNHEY and CDR2 SMNVEV (reference sequence). The CDR3 here is CASSLSVSVPGGWKNIQYF. CDR3 nucleotides: TGTGCCAGCAGTTTATCGGTGTCGGTCCCAGGGGGCTGGAAAAACATTCAGTACTTC.

The rearrangement uses TRBV7-8 and TRBJ2-1; tentative D call: TRBD2 (6 bases). This CDR3 comprises 16 residues. The V and J ends lost 1 base and 2 bases respectively, with 12 bases between them. Germline CDR1 and CDR2: SGHVS and FQNEAQ. In DNA form, the CDR3 reads TGTGCCAGCAGCTTAGAGGCGACTAGTACCTACAATGAGCAGTTCTTC. Translation gives CASSLEATSTYNEQFF.

V usage is TRBV28 and J usage is TRBJ1-1; D unclear. The CDR3 sequence is 14 residues long. V was pared by 1 base and J by 2 bases, with 8 bases between. CDR1 MDHEN and CDR2 SYDVKM come from the germline V gene. The CDR3 loop is CASSLSDGNTEAFF. CDR3 sequence (DNA): TGTGCCAGCAGTTTATCGGACGGAAACACTGAAGCTTTCTTT.

This clone was picked up a small number of times. The DNA for the CDR3 is TGTGCCAGCTCCCAGGACAGCATCAATCAGCCCCAGCATTTT. This encodes CASSQDSINQPQHF. The J gene is TRBJ1-5, the V gene TRBV18, with a possible D match to TRBD1 (6 bases). Trimming removed 6 bases at V and 3 bases at J, with 12 bases between. This CDR3 region has 14 residues. CDR1 and CDR2 from the germline V gene are KGHSH and LQKENI.

The chain uses TRBV10-2 and TRBJ2-3, with 8 bases fitting TRBD1. The CDR3 is made up of 17 amino acids. Germline V gene lookup returns CDR1 WSHSY and CDR2 SAAADI. Germline trimming cut 2 bases from V and 6 bases from J; bases unmatched to any gene: 13. This CDR3 reads CASSEPQGVEGDDTQYF. Written as DNA, the CDR3 is TGCGCCAGCAGTGAGCCACAGGGGGTGGAGGGGGATGATACGCAGTATTTT.

The V call is TRBV27, the J call TRBJ2-2; 14 nucleotides align to TRBD2. CDR3 length equals 20 residues. Trimming at V came to 1 base and at J to 4 bases, leaving 11 bases not matched to a gene. Germline CDR1 reads MNHEY; CDR2 reads SMNVEV (reference sequence). The CDR3: CASSLLAPGTSGSFTGELFF. In DNA form, the CDR3 reads TGTGCCAGCAGTTTATTGGCCCCCGGGACTAGCGGGAGTTTCACCGGGGAGCTGTTTTTT.

The chain has TRBV5-1 and TRBJ2-6; TRBD2 is a possible D gene (5 bases). The V and J ends lost 4 bases and 1 base respectively, with 15 bases between them. The CDR3 runs 17 residues. CDR1 and CDR2 from the germline V gene are SGHRS and YFSETQ. The chain's CDR3 is CASSLAGGTSGANVLTF. The CDR3 region has the DNA TGCGCCAGCAGCCTGGCAGGAGGCACTTCTGGGGCCAACGTCCTGACTTTC.

This clone was counted a few times. V and J are TRBV5-1 and TRBJ2-5; no firm D call. Per germline, CDR1 SGHRS and CDR2 YFSETQ. The CDR3 runs 14 residues. Trimming took 4 bases from V and 5 from J, leaving 15 bases between them. The CDR3 loop reads CASSPLGVGETQYF. The CDR3 DNA follows: TGCGCCAGCAGCCCCCTTGGGGTTGGGGAGACCCAGTACTTC.

This chain links TRBV5-5 with TRBJ2-1; D perhaps matches TRBD2 (5 bases). The germline CDR1 and CDR2 sequences are SGHKS and YYEKEE (reference sequence). V was shortened by 3 bases and J by 1 base, with 14 bases between the two germline ends. This CDR3 contains 16 residues. The CDR3, as DNA: TGTGCCAGCAGCTATGGACTTCCGGGGTCCTACAATGAGCAGTTCTTC. This gives the protein CASSYGLPGSYNEQFF.

This clone has a single count. V is TRBV27 and J is TRBJ1-1, with TRBD1 matching 8 bases. The CDR3 has 14 amino acids. Trimming cost V 3 bases and J 4 bases; bases outside gene matches: 4. Germline CDR1 reads MNHEY; CDR2 reads SMNVEV (reference sequence). As DNA, the CDR3 is TGTGCCAGCAGTTTGGACAGGGTCGGCACTGAAGCTTTCTTT. This translates into CASSLDRVGTEAFF.